The 14 T cell receptor beta chains listed next were all sequenced from one sample in a study of blood T cell repertoires in COVID-19. Sequenced by immunoSEQ multiplex PCR; TCRdb stores in-frame clones only, minus some. Of about 410,000 clones listed, 70% to 90% are singletons. The sample taken for sequencing was peripheral blood. Source of these receptors: a woman between 35 and 50 years old with COVID-19, enrolled during active disease.

The chain employs TRBV9 and TRBJ2-3, with TRBD1 matching over 8 bases. This CDR3 has 14 residues. The germline gives CDR1 SGDLS, CDR2 YYNGEE. V was clipped by 3 bases and J by 2 bases; unmatched bases: 2. CDR3 bases: TGTGCCAGCAGCGCGGACAGGGACACAGATACGCAGTATTTT. Amino acids: CASSADRDTDTQYF.

This chain joins TRBV6-5 and TRBJ2-7; 7 bases fit TRBD1. The CDR3 length is 15 residues. The ends lost 5 bases at V and 2 bases at J; junction bases unmatched: 9. The germline CDR1 and CDR2 sequences are MNHEY and SVGAGI. Written as DNA, the CDR3 is TGTGCCAGCAGTAGCCCCAGGGGGATCGCCTACGAGCAGTACTTC. Residues: CASSSPRGIAYEQYF.

The CDR3 region has the DNA TGTGCCAGCAGGACGGACAGGGGAGGTCAGCCCCAGCATTTT. This codes for CASRTDRGGQPQHF. The chain employs TRBV2 and TRBJ1-5; 9 positions match TRBD1. The CDR3 runs 14 residues. CDR1 is SNHLY and CDR2 is FYNNEI in the germline V gene. The V segment lost 6 bases and the J segment 6 bases; nucleotides outside the gene matches: 6.

This clone was counted a single time. The genes are TRBV5-1 and TRBJ2-3, with D perhaps TRBD2 (5 bases). Trimming removed 3 bases at V and 2 bases at J, with 10 bases between. There are 14 residues in the CDR3. Per germline, CDR1 SGHRS and CDR2 YFSETQ. CDR3 coding DNA: TGCGCCAGCAGCTACGGGGTTTACACAGATACGCAGTATTTT. Translated, it gives CASSYGVYTDTQYF.

The CDR3: CASSGLAGRRSYEQYF. In DNA, the CDR3 is TGTGCCAGCAGCGGACTAGCGGGGCGTCGGTCCTACGAGCAGTACTTC. The chain joins TRBV28 to TRBJ2-7; TRBD2 matches 12 bases. J was trimmed by 1 base and V by 6 bases; bases with no gene match: 7. Germline CDR1 reads MDHEN; CDR2 reads SYDVKM. This CDR3 spans 16 amino acids.

The chain recombines TRBV11-3 with TRBJ2-1, with 9 bases aligning to TRBD2. CDR1 and CDR2 from the germline V gene are SGHNT and YENEEA. With V trimmed by 1 base and J by 8 bases, 6 bases remained unmatched. The CDR3 totals 15 residues. The CDR3 DNA sequence: TGTGCCAGCAGCTTAGGCGGGAGGGCGGGGGATGAGCAGTTCTTC. Translating gives CASSLGGRAGDEQFF.

The chain joins TRBV3-1 (or the pseudogene TRBV3-2) to TRBJ1-5; the D is unclear. CDR3 size: 15 residues. Germline CDR1 is LGHDT and CDR2 is YNNKEL (reference sequence). The V end lost 0 bases, the J end lost 5 bases, and 11 bases lay between the germline ends. The CDR3 DNA reads as TGTGCCAGCAGCCAAGATAACACCGCGGATCAGCCCCAGCATTTT. It is translated as CASSQDNTADQPQHF.

This chain links TRBV3-1 (or the pseudogene TRBV3-2) with TRBJ2-7, with D possibly being TRBD2 (6 bases). The CDR3 has 11 amino acids. CDR1 and CDR2 from the germline V gene are LGHDT and YNNKEL (reference sequence). V was cut by 6 bases and J by 4 bases, with 7 bases left in between. CDR3 loop: CASRGGYEQYF. The DNA of the CDR3 is TGTGCCAGCAGGGGGGGATACGAGCAGTACTTC.

The chain has TRBV10-3 and TRBJ1-1, with TRBD1 matching over 9 bases. The J segment lost 2 bases and the V segment lost 7 bases, leaving 5 bases of the junction unmatched. Per the germline V gene, CDR1 is ENHRY and CDR2 is SYGVKD. This CDR3 is built from 14 residues. In DNA form, the CDR3 reads TGTGCCATCACCGAACAGGGGGCTAACACTGAAGCTTTCTTT. It specifies CAITEQGANTEAFF.

The rearrangement links TRBV29-1 to TRBJ1-2, with TRBD1 as a possible D gene (5 bases). Germline V CDR1 and CDR2: SQVTM, ANQGSEA. This CDR3 has 11 amino acids. Trimming pared 7 bases from V and 6 bases from J, leaving 12 bases between. In DNA, the CDR3 is TGCAGCGCTAGGACAAGGAATGGCTACACCTTC. Its translation is CSARTRNGYTF.

The chain employs TRBV7-8 and TRBJ1-5, with D hard to call. The CDR3 contains 15 residues. Germline V CDR1 and CDR2: SGHVS, FQNEAQ. Trimming removed 5 bases at V and 2 bases at J, with 13 bases between. As DNA, the CDR3 is TGTGCCAGCAGCGGGCGAGGGAGGGGCAATCAGCCCCAGCATTTT. This codes for CASSGRGRGNQPQHF. The complete variable domain, with remaining parts taken from reference TRBV7-8 and TRBJ1-5, reads GAGVSQSPRYKVAKRGQDVALRCDPISGHVSLFWYQQALGQGPEFLTYFQNEAQLDKSGLPSDRFFAERPEGSVSTLKIQRTQQEDSAVYLCASSGRGRGNQPQHFGDGTRLSIL.

The rearrangement links TRBV6-4 to TRBJ2-3; D is perhaps TRBD1 (6 bases). Germline V gene data show CDR1 as MRHNA and CDR2 as SNTAGT. The CDR3 covers 13 residues. The V end lost 4 bases, the J end lost 5 bases, and 10 bases lay between the germline ends. The CDR3 spells CASSATGVDTQYF. For the CDR3, the DNA is TGTGCCAGCAGTGCGACAGGTGTAGATACGCAGTATTTT.

J is TRBJ2-7 and V is TRBV5-1, with D possibly being TRBD1 (6 bases). The germline V and J ends were trimmed by 6 bases and 5 bases, with 21 bases remaining between them. The CDR3 has 15 residues. Per germline, CDR1 SGHRS and CDR2 YFSETQ. DNA for the CDR3: TGCGCCAGCACCAACCCTCAACAGGGTGTCAACGAGCAGTACTTC. It translates to CASTNPQQGVNEQYF.

The gene calls are TRBV4-1 and TRBJ2-7, with 10 nucleotides matching TRBD2. In germline, CDR1 is MGHRA, CDR2 YSYEKL. The trim removed 2 bases at V and 4 bases at J, leaving 5 bases unmatched. The length of the CDR3 is 15 residues. The CDR3 here is CASSQIAGGEYEQYF. As DNA, the CDR3 is TGCGCCAGCAGCCAAATAGCGGGGGGTGAGTACGAGCAGTACTTC.